A single sample is the source of the 12 T cell receptor beta chains below, sequenced in a study of response to subunit inactivated influenza vaccine. MiXCR was run by TCRdb on the RT-PCR reads, yielding one entry per CDR3 protein. The repertoire holds 700,000 to 800,000 distinct CDR3 sequences, roughly 18% seen once, with under 13% in the top ten. The sample consisted of PBMCs from blood, taken around 5 days after vaccination. All receptors derive from a man aged 50-60 years who received an inactivated influenza vaccine.

The chain recombines TRBV20-1 with TRBJ2-1, with no clear D. There are 13 residues in the CDR3. CDR1 is DFQATT and CDR2 is SNEGSKA in the germline V gene (reference sequence). V was shortened by 1 base and J by 9 bases, with 13 bases between the two germline ends. The CDR3 DNA reads TGCAGTGCTAGAGTACCCAAAGCCGGTGAGCAGTTCTTC. It yields the protein CSARVPKAGEQFF.

V and J are TRBV4-2 and TRBJ2-7; TRBD2 agrees at 7 bases. With V trimmed by 6 bases and J by 0 bases, 8 bases remained unmatched. The CDR3 has 15 amino acids. Germline V gives CDR1 LGHNA, CDR2 YNFKEQ. The CDR3 region is CASSDAGVLSYEQYF. The CDR3 DNA follows: TGTGCCAGCAGTGATGCGGGGGTTCTCTCCTACGAGCAGTACTTC.

This sequence joins TRBV5-1 and TRBJ2-3, with D possibly TRBD1 on 6 matching bases. The CDR3 has 15 residues. In germline, CDR1 is SGHRS, CDR2 YFSETQ. Trimming removed 2 bases from V and 6 bases from J, with 16 bases in between. CDR3 sequence reads: CASSLVTGQGDTQYF. CDR3 nucleotides: TGCGCCAGCAGCTTAGTAACAGGGCAAGGCGATACGCAGTATTTT.

This clonotype turned up a few times. The chain uses TRBV28 and TRBJ2-7; maybe TRBD2 (5 bases). Germline assignment: CDR1 MDHEN and CDR2 SYDVKM. Trimming removed 9 bases at V and 3 bases at J, with 18 bases between. The CDR3 runs 14 residues. The CDR3 reads CASMAGDLGYEQYF. The CDR3, as DNA: TGTGCCAGTATGGCGGGCGACCTTGGCTACGAGCAGTACTTC.

This clonotype was detected many times. The V and J genes are TRBV7-2 and TRBJ2-2; D is unclear. Between the trimmed V and J ends, which lost 3 bases and 6 bases, there was a span of 8 bases. The CDR3 extends over 13 amino acids. Per the germline V gene, CDR1 is SGHTA and CDR2 is FQGNSA. Here the CDR3 reads CASSFREAGELFF. The CDR3 DNA sequence: TGTGCCAGCAGCTTTCGAGAGGCCGGGGAGCTGTTTTTT.

V gene TRBV5-1 combines with J gene TRBJ2-3; D perhaps matches TRBD1 (5 bases). The CDR3 is 16 residues long. CDR1 is SGHRS and CDR2 is YFSETQ in the germline V gene. With 0 bases removed from V and 0 bases from J, the gap between germline ends came to 11 bases. The CDR3 is CASSLGWGQSTDTQYF. CDR3 DNA: TGCGCCAGCAGCTTGGGGTGGGGCCAAAGCACAGATACGCAGTATTTT.

The chain is built from TRBV5-1 and TRBJ2-2; 10 nucleotides align to TRBD1. The CDR3 has 16 amino acids. Per the germline V gene, CDR1 is SGHRS and CDR2 is YFSETQ. The junction had 8 bases not matched to a gene; V was cut back by 4 bases and J by 5 bases. CDR3 DNA sequence: TGCGCCAGCAGCGATTCCGGGACAGGGGTTACCGGGGAGCTGTTTTTT. This gives the protein CASSDSGTGVTGELFF.

This clonotype came up a few times. The chain carries TRBV24-1 and TRBJ1-1; D gene uncertain. CDR1 is KGHDR and CDR2 is SFDVKD in the germline V gene. Trimming pared 5 bases from V and 5 bases from J, leaving 17 bases between. The CDR3 consists of 15 residues. CDR3 residues: CATSAGPGRGTEAFF. The DNA of the CDR3 is TGTGCCACCAGTGCGGGCCCCGGGCGGGGTACTGAAGCTTTCTTT.

As for this clonotype: Mismatch with germline at one junction end may stem from a read error. The rearrangement links TRBV28 to TRBJ2-7; 13 bases are a match to TRBD2. Germline V gene lookup returns CDR1 MDHEN and CDR2 SYDVKM. The CDR3 consists of 15 residues. CDR3 sequence (DNA): TGTGCCAGCAGGCTTACCGGGACTAGCGGGACCGGGGCCAGTTTC. Protein: CASRLTGTSGTGASF. The whole variable domain, filled in from reference TRBV28 and TRBJ2-7, reads DVKVTQSSRYLVKRTGEKVFLECVQDMDHENMFWYRQDPGLGLRLIYFSYDVKMKEKGDIPEGYSVSREKKERFSLILESASTNQTSMYLCASRLTGTSGTGASFGPGTRLTVT.

The chain couples TRBV29-1 to TRBJ2-7; D not resolved. Germline CDR1 SQVTM, CDR2 ANQGSEA. Trimming shortened V by 5 bases and J by 1 base, and 6 bases separated the two germline ends. This CDR3 comprises 11 residues. This chain's CDR3 is CSVRVSYEQYF. The CDR3 nucleotides are TGCAGCGTTCGCGTTTCCTACGAGCAGTACTTC.

The chain joins TRBV6-2 or TRBV6-3 to TRBJ2-6, with D tentatively TRBD2 (6 bases). The germline V gene has CDR1 MNHEY and CDR2 SVGEGT. The CDR3 loop spans 18 amino acids. V dropped 6 bases and J dropped 1 base, with 19 bases sitting between them. In nucleotides, the CDR3 is TGTGCCAGCAGACTCCACGGGACTGCCACTTCTGGGGCCAACGTCCTGACTTTC. Translating it yields CASRLHGTATSGANVLTF.

This clonotype has at least ten counts. This chain uses TRBV7-6 with TRBJ2-3, with D possibly being TRBD1 (5 bases). The CDR3 contains 15 residues. Trimming pared 0 bases from V and 3 bases from J, leaving 10 bases between. Germline V CDR1 and CDR2: SGHVS, FNYEAQ. CDR3 DNA sequence: TGTGCCAGCAGCTTAGCAGGGGCATCGACAGATACGCAGTATTTT. It yields the protein CASSLAGASTDTQYF.